These T cell receptor beta chains were read from a single sample in a study of Graves' ophthalmopathy and Graves' hyperthyroidism. TCRdb reprocessed the multiplex PCR reads via MiXCR and lists one record per CDR3 protein. The sample holds hundreds of thousands of distinct CDR3 sequences, about 40% seen once. The sample comprised peripheral blood. The receptors originated from an adult man with Graves' ophthalmopathy. CDR3s include the opening cysteine and the closing phenylalanine or tryptophan. The D gene is left open where the match is weak. The size of a clone is reported for some rows only, either as once, few or many, or as a class for expanded clones.

CDR3 protein | CDR3 DNA | clone size | J gene | D gene | CDR3 length | V gene
CASSLLPGGGNSPLHF | TGCGCCAGCAGCTTGCTCCCCGGGGGGGGCAATTCACCCCTCCACTTT | many | TRBJ1-6 | NA | 16 | TRBV5-1
CASSPPGYNEQFF | TGTGCCAGCAGCCCGCCTGGATACAATGAGCAGTTCTTC | NA | TRBJ2-1 | NA | 13 | TRBV7-9
CASSQPDPTHGFYEQYF | TGCGCCAGCAGCCAACCCGACCCTACGCACGGTTTCTACGAGCAGTACTTC | NA | TRBJ2-7 | NA | 17 | TRBV4-3
CASSGGFDYGYTF | TGTGCCAGCAGTGGGGGCTTTGACTATGGCTACACCTTC | few | TRBJ1-2 | NA | 13 | TRBV6-6
CSVEVSGNSYEQYF | TGCAGCGTTGAAGTTTCCGGGAATTCCTACGAGCAGTACTTC | many | TRBJ2-7 | NA | 14 | TRBV29-1
CASTDGRGETQYF | TGTGCCAGCACAGACGGCAGGGGAGAGACCCAGTACTTC | NA | TRBJ2-5 | NA | 13 | TRBV10-3
CSATSGNTIYF | TGCAGTGCTACTTCTGGAAACACCATATATTTT | many | TRBJ1-3 | NA | 11 | TRBV20-1
CASSPLRSDEQYF | TGTGCCAGCAGCCCCCTACGTAGCGATGAGCAGTACTTC | NA | TRBJ2-7 | NA | 13 | TRBV4-2
CASSYSQGADTQYF | TGTGCCAGCAGCTACTCCCAGGGAGCGGATACGCAGTATTTT | NA | TRBJ2-3 | NA | 14 | TRBV7-2
CASSYTQGAIGTEAFF | TGTGCCAGCAGCTACACACAGGGGGCCATAGGCACTGAAGCTTTCTTT | NA | TRBJ1-1 | TRBD1 | 16 | TRBV5-6
CASSQEGTGAAETQYF | TGTGCCAGCAGCCAAGAAGGGACAGGGGCAGCTGAGACCCAGTACTTC | many | TRBJ2-5 | TRBD1 | 16 | TRBV4-2
CATSNPETGGSPLHF | TGTGCCACCAGCAACCCAGAGACAGGGGGGTCACCCCTCCACTTT | NA | TRBJ1-6 | TRBD1 | 15 | TRBV15
CASSPGQGAAEQYF | TGTGCCAGCAGCCCGGGACAGGGGGCCGCTGAGCAGTACTTC | NA | TRBJ2-7 | TRBD1 | 14 | TRBV7-9
CASSATTTGWVYGYTF | TGTGCCAGCAGCGCGACCACCACAGGGTGGGTCTATGGCTACACCTTC | NA | TRBJ1-2 | NA | 16 | TRBV9
CASSYGERGTYEQYF | TGTGCCAGCAGTTACGGGGAGCGGGGGACCTACGAGCAGTACTTC | few | TRBJ2-7 | TRBD2 | 15 | TRBV7-8
CSAPTGGADNSPLHF | TGCAGTGCACCGACGGGGGGGGCCGATAATTCACCCCTCCACTTT | many | TRBJ1-6 | NA | 15 | TRBV20-1
CASSLDRDRGSGYGYTF | TGTGCCAGCAGCTTAGACCGGGACAGGGGATCGGGCTATGGCTACACCTTC | many | TRBJ1-2 | TRBD1 | 17 | TRBV7-2
CASSADREGADGYGYTF | TGTGCCAGCAGTGCAGACCGGGAGGGGGCGGATGGCTATGGCTACACCTTC | NA | TRBJ1-2 | TRBD1 | 17 | TRBV2
CASSYVSSGMTYQETQYF | TGTGCCAGCAGCTATGTTAGTAGCGGGATGACGTACCAAGAGACCCAGTACTTC | many | TRBJ2-5 | TRBD2 | 18 | TRBV6-5
CASSQTLASNQPQHF | TGCGCCAGCAGCCAGACCTTGGCAAGCAATCAGCCCCAGCATTTT | few | TRBJ1-5 | NA | 15 | TRBV4-1
CSVGSGQPQHF | TGCAGCGTTGGGTCCGGACAGCCCCAGCATTTT | NA | TRBJ1-5 | NA | 11 | TRBV29-1
CASSLASGKNTEAFF | TGTGCCAGCAGCTTAGCTTCTGGGAAGAACACTGAAGCTTTCTTT | few | TRBJ1-1 | NA | 15 | TRBV11-2
CASRGAGGISQETQYF | TGTGCCAGCAGAGGGGCGGGAGGGATTTCACAAGAGACCCAGTACTTC | few | TRBJ2-5 | TRBD2 | 16 | TRBV27
CASSSTGGGETQHF | TGTGCCAGCAGCTCAACAGGGGGCGGCGAGACCCAGCATTTT | few | TRBJ1-5 | TRBD1 | 14 | TRBV7-9
CASESTEAFF | TGTGCCAGTGAGAGTACTGAAGCTTTCTTT | many | TRBJ1-1 | NA | 10 | TRBV25-1
CATSRYGPPSDTQYF | TGTGCCACCAGTCGTTACGGACCCCCTTCGGATACGCAGTATTTT | NA | TRBJ2-3 | NA | 15 | TRBV24-1
CASSLQVRGELFF | TGTGCCAGCAGCTTGCAGGTTAGAGGGGAGCTGTTTTTT | NA | TRBJ2-2 | NA | 13 | TRBV5-6
CASSYLSSGNTGELFF | TGTGCCAGCAGTTATTTGTCTAGCGGGAACACCGGGGAGCTGTTTTTT | few | TRBJ2-2 | TRBD2 | 16 | TRBV10-3
CASSLVGDNTEAFF | TGCGCCAGCAGCCTTGTGGGGGACAACACTGAAGCTTTCTTT | many | TRBJ1-1 | NA | 14 | TRBV5-1
CATSSVSANVLTF | TGTGCCACCAGCAGCGTCTCAGCCAACGTCCTGACTTTC | NA | TRBJ2-6 | NA | 13 | TRBV15
CASSLLEGGPSYNSPLHF | TGCGCCAGCAGCTTGTTGGAGGGGGGCCCCTCCTATAATTCACCCCTCCACTTT | NA | TRBJ1-6 | NA | 18 | TRBV9
CASSVSGGEKLFF | TGTGCCAGCAGCGTTTCAGGGGGAGAAAAACTGTTTTTT | many | TRBJ1-4 | TRBD1 | 13 | TRBV7-9
CASSWGTSGRRAYEQYF | TGTGCCAGCAGCTGGGGGACTAGCGGGAGGCGCGCCTACGAGCAGTACTTC | few | TRBJ2-7 | TRBD2 | 17 | TRBV7-8
CASSTLGLAAYEQYF | TGTGCCAGTAGTACCCTGGGACTAGCTGCCTACGAGCAGTACTTC | NA | TRBJ2-7 | TRBD2 | 15 | TRBV19
CASSLAPNNQPQHF | TGTGCCAGCAGCTTAGCGCCCAACAATCAGCCCCAGCATTTT | many | TRBJ1-5 | NA | 14 | TRBV7-2
CASSYGEDNYGYTF | TGTGCCAGCAGTTACGGAGAGGACAACTATGGCTACACCTTC | many | TRBJ1-2 | NA | 14 | TRBV6-5
CAISDPGTSPLHF | TGTGCCATCAGTGATCCAGGGACTTCACCCCTCCACTTT | NA | TRBJ1-6 | NA | 13 | TRBV10-3
CASSIQGDYGYTF | TGTGCCAGCAGCATACAGGGGGACTATGGCTACACCTTC | many | TRBJ1-2 | TRBD1 | 13 | TRBV11-2
CAISESKGAAEKLFF | TGTGCCATCAGTGAGTCAAAGGGGGCAGCTGAAAAACTGTTTTTT | many | TRBJ1-4 | TRBD1 | 15 | TRBV10-3
CSVAGQGAETQYF | TGCAGCGTTGCAGGACAGGGGGCAGAGACCCAGTACTTC | many | TRBJ2-5 | TRBD1 | 13 | TRBV29-1
CASSWQRGPNEKLFF | TGTGCCAGCAGCTGGCAGCGGGGTCCTAATGAAAAACTGTTTTTT | NA | TRBJ1-4 | NA | 15 | TRBV5-5
CASSAWTGIDGYTF | TGTGCCAGCAGTGCCTGGACAGGGATTGATGGCTACACCTTC | NA | TRBJ1-2 | TRBD1 | 14 | TRBV25-1
CASRGEGVAFF | TGTGCCAGCAGAGGGGAGGGTGTAGCTTTCTTT | few | TRBJ1-1 | NA | 11 | TRBV12-3/TRBV12-4
CASSQLWVGTNTGELFF | TGTGCCAGCAGCCAACTCTGGGTCGGTACGAACACCGGGGAGCTGTTTTTT | few | TRBJ2-2 | NA | 17 | TRBV4-2
CATSDHGLAGLANTGELFF | TGTGCCACCAGTGACCATGGACTAGCGGGTCTCGCGAACACCGGGGAGCTGTTTTTT | many | TRBJ2-2 | TRBD2 | 19 | TRBV24-1
CASGLVIHEQYF | TGTGCTAGTGGTTTGGTAATTCACGAGCAGTACTTC | many | TRBJ2-7 | NA | 12 | TRBV12-5
CATSARNRDRASGANVLTF | TGTGCCACCAGTGCCAGAAACCGGGACAGGGCCTCTGGGGCCAACGTCCTGACTTTC | many | TRBJ2-6 | TRBD1 | 19 | TRBV24-1
CAIREENRAYGYTF | TGTGCCATCCGTGAAGAAAACAGGGCCTATGGCTACACCTTC | NA | TRBJ1-2 | NA | 14 | TRBV2
CSARVLASQETQYF | TGCAGTGCTAGAGTATTGGCTAGCCAAGAGACCCAGTACTTC | many | TRBJ2-5 | NA | 14 | TRBV20-1
CASSLGDRAKNTEAFF | TGTGCCAGCAGCTTGGGGGACAGGGCTAAGAACACTGAAGCTTTCTTT | few | TRBJ1-1 | TRBD1 | 16 | TRBV5-6
CSARELANTEAFF | TGCAGTGCTAGAGAGTTGGCGAACACTGAAGCTTTCTTT | many | TRBJ1-1 | NA | 13 | TRBV20-1
CASSLQSGGNYEQYF | TGCGCCAGCAGCTTGCAGTCAGGGGGAAACTACGAGCAGTACTTC | many | TRBJ2-7 | TRBD1 | 15 | TRBV5-1